The source of this T cell receptor beta chain is a study of CD8 T cells in ankylosing spondylitis. Only a few counts were recorded for this clonotype. The antigen remains unidentified. Broader study findings: Characteristic of ankylosing spondylitis blood, it appeared, was a TCR beta motif comprising roughly 8 highly homologous variants.

Library preparation for TCR beta used quantitative 5'-RACE with molecular barcodes. TCRdb reanalysed the 5' RACE reads using MiXCR and keeps one entry per CDR3 protein. The repertoire holds some 270,000 distinct CDR3 sequences, over 15% seen once, with around 30% in the top ten. CDR3 length: 15 amino acids. Per the germline V gene, CDR1 is LGHDT and CDR2 is YNNKEL (reference sequence). The V and J ends lost 3 bases and 4 bases, in that order; junction bases with no gene match: 5. The TCR originated in a male donor with ankylosing spondylitis or in good health (not recorded which). The sequenced material came from blood, either unsorted or a sorted T cell fraction (not recorded which). The chain recombines TRBV3-1 with TRBJ2-1; 8 nucleotides match TRBD2. Written as DNA, the CDR3 is TGTGCCAGCAGCCATACTAGCGGTTATTACAATGAGCAGTTCTTC. Translating gives CASSHTSGYYNEQFF.